This T cell receptor beta chain originates from a study of spatial heterogeneity in lung cancer. Germline values: CDR1 MNHEY, CDR2 SMNVEV (reference sequence). Trimming took 2 bases from V and 1 from J, leaving 9 bases between them. This CDR3 is built from 15 residues. This clonotype has a handful of counts. Unique molecular identifiers tagged every individual TCR cDNA molecule. One entry per CDR3 protein results from TCRdb running MiXCR on the 5' RACE reads. The table includes around 92,000 distinct CDR3 sequences, 12% detected once. Time point given: sample taken at primary tumor resection. TCRs were sequenced from unsorted whole RNA of tumor, nontumor lung or PBMC. Samples were obtained from roughly 65 donors, all untreated early-stage non-small cell lung cancer patients.

This TCR derives from a male donor with early-stage non-small cell lung cancer. Sequenced here: PBMCs, sampled at surgery. The V call is TRBV27, the J call TRBJ1-5; D ambiguous. In nucleotides, the CDR3 is TGTGCCAGCAGTTTACGGGTGGCCAGCAATCAGCCCCAGCATTTT. Translated, it gives CASSLRVASNQPQHF.